The clone carrying this TCR beta chain was detected only once. No antigen is known for it. Repertoires were generated with immunoSEQ multiplex PCR, while TCRdb's copy carries only in-frame clones and drops some. The sample has 95,000 to 100,000 clones, nearly 90% seen once. The data derive from a study of T cell responses to AZD1222 COVID-19 vaccine. Study summary: Pooling of second doses given at about 4 or about 12 weeks was done.

General study results and limits: Elevations in Spike-specific TCR breadth and depth followed administration of two AZD1222 doses. Females outnumbered males among donors, who were mostly white British; clonal diversity was possibly underestimated. Seropositive at baseline were only a handful of AZD1222 recipients.

The CDR3 sequence is 12 residues long. V shed 4 bases and J shed 8 bases, with 9 bases lying between them. CDR1 is SGDLS and CDR2 is YYNGEE in the germline V gene. The sample in question was peripheral blood, obtained on day 0 of AZD1222 vaccination. The TCR comes from an adult in good health. V gene TRBV9 combines with J gene TRBJ2-2; D is ambiguous. CDR3 nucleotides: TGTGCCAGCAGCTCCTGGCTTGGGGAGCTGTTTTTT. This translates into CASSSWLGELFF. Full variable domain (rest looked up from reference TRBV9 and TRBJ2-2): DSGVTQTPKHLITATGQRVTLRCSPRSGDLSVYWYQQSLDQGLQFLIQYYNGEERAKGNILERFSAQQFPDLHSELNLSSLELGDSALYFCASSSWLGELFFGEGSRLTVL.